These 7 T cell receptor beta chains were all obtained from the same sample, sequenced in a study of blood T cell repertoires in COVID-19. Profiled with immunoSEQ multiplex PCR; TCRdb holds only in-frame clones, not every one. The repertoire holds roughly 200,000 clones, with more than 65% as singletons. The sequenced sample was peripheral blood. The origin of the receptors is a man aged 50-60 years with active or convalescent COVID-19.

The chain has TRBV7-3 and TRBJ2-2, with 7 positions matching TRBD2. Looked up from germline, CDR1 is SGHTA and CDR2 is FQGTGA. This CDR3 region has 15 residues. V shed 2 bases, J shed 3 bases, and the junction held 3 bases outside the gene matches. CDR3 protein: CASSLAGGYTGELFF. In DNA, the CDR3 is TGTGCCAGCAGCTTAGCCGGGGGGTACACCGGGGAGCTGTTTTTT.

This chain links TRBV19 with TRBJ2-2; D might be TRBD1 (5 bases). CDR1 is LNHDA and CDR2 is SQIVND in the germline V gene (reference sequence). CDR3 length: 15 residues. V lost 4 bases and J 6 bases, leaving 15 bases between the germline ends. The CDR3: CASSSAGARAGELFF. Written as DNA, the CDR3 is TGTGCCAGTAGTAGTGCTGGGGCCAGGGCCGGGGAGCTGTTTTTT.

This chain links TRBV7-2 with TRBJ2-7, with 8 bases aligning to TRBD2. The V segment lost 1 base and the J segment 5 bases; nucleotides outside the gene matches: 7. The CDR3 covers 15 residues. Germline CDR1 is SGHTA and CDR2 is FQGNSA. CDR3 DNA sequence: TGTGCCAGCAGCTTAGTACGGGGGGGGTACCACGAGCAGTACTTC. Amino acid sequence: CASSLVRGGYHEQYF.

V usage is TRBV14 and J usage is TRBJ2-1; TRBD2 might be the D (6 bases). This CDR3 is 17 amino acids long. The germline gives CDR1 SGHDN, CDR2 FVKESK. Trimming cost V 1 base and J 0 bases, with 13 bases left between them. The CDR3 sequence: CASSQVKAGYSYNEQFF. DNA for the CDR3: TGTGCCAGCAGCCAAGTCAAGGCGGGGTACTCCTACAATGAGCAGTTCTTC. Drawing the rest from reference TRBV14 and TRBJ2-1, the complete variable domain is EAGVTQFPSHSVIEKGQTVTLRCDPISGHDNLYWYRRVMGKEIKFLLHFVKESKQDESGMPNNRFLAERTGGTYSTLKVQPAELEDSGVYFCASSQVKAGYSYNEQFFGPGTRLTVL.

This chain joins TRBV5-5 and TRBJ2-5; D is undetermined. The germline gives CDR1 SGHKS, CDR2 YYEKEE (reference sequence). The ends were cut back, 6 bases at V and 2 bases at J, with 17 bases in the middle. The CDR3 contains 15 residues. In nucleotides, the CDR3 is TGTGCCAGCACCACTGTCGGTCCTCTTCAAGAGACCCAGTACTTC. Its protein product is CASTTVGPLQETQYF.

The genes are TRBV5-1 and TRBJ2-7, with TRBD1 identical over 9 bases. The CDR3 is made up of 14 amino acids. The germline V gene has CDR1 SGHRS and CDR2 YFSETQ. V shed 4 bases, J shed 4 bases, and the junction held 6 bases outside the gene matches. CDR3 nucleotides: TGCGCCAGCAGCCCAACAGGGGGCCTGTACGAGCAGTACTTC. Translation: CASSPTGGLYEQYF.

The chain recombines TRBV6-5 with TRBJ1-1, with D tentatively TRBD1 (5 bases). With 2 bases removed from V and 3 bases from J, the gap between germline ends came to 7 bases. CDR3 length equals 13 residues. In germline, CDR1 is MNHEY, CDR2 SVGAGI. In DNA form, the CDR3 reads TGTGCCAGCAGTTACGGAGGGGACACTGAAGCTTTCTTT. It yields the protein CASSYGGDTEAFF.